This T cell receptor beta chain appears in the sequencing data of a study of Graves' ophthalmopathy and Graves' hyperthyroidism. For repertoire sequencing, the TCR beta CDR3 regions were amplified from RNA transcripts. After a first-round RT-PCR with HTBI primers, a second-round multiplex PCR was run. TCRdb re-called the multiplex PCR reads with MiXCR, one entry per CDR3 protein. This repertoire shows over 450,000 distinct CDR3 sequences, about an eighth found once; its top ten account for 8% to 10%. The V gene's germline CDR1 is GTSNPN and CDR2 SVGIG (reference sequence). V lost 0 bases to trimming and J lost 4 bases, with 10 bases between them. The CDR3 runs 14 residues. Clinical symptoms and serum thyroxine were used for diagnosis; TRAb, thyroid ultrasound and orbital computed tomography were also relied on. This clonotype has at least ten counts.

This chain links TRBV30 with TRBJ1-5; TRBD1 might be the D (5 bases). The sequenced material came from blood. This TCR was recovered from a young woman with Graves' ophthalmopathy. The CDR3 DNA is TGTGCCTGGAGTGTTTTCGGGGGGAATCAGCCCCAGCATTTT. Translation gives CAWSVFGGNQPQHF. The full variable domain, rest sourced from reference TRBV30 and TRBJ1-5, is SQTIHQWPATLVQPVGSPLSLECTVEGTSNPNLYWYRQAAGRGLQLLFYSVGIGQISSEVPQNLSASRPQDRQFILSSKKLLLSDSGFYLCAWSVFGGNQPQHFGDGTRLSIL.